Listed here is a single TCR beta chain. Antigen unknown. Reprocessing the 5' RACE reads, TCRdb reports a single entry for every CDR3 protein and omits DNA. This repertoire comprises over 150,000 distinct CDR3 sequences; its ten largest clones make up around a third. Germline CDR1 reads SGHNT; CDR2 reads YYREEE (reference sequence). The CDR3 totals 14 residues. The data were obtained in a study of T cells expressing NK-cell markers. General study findings and limits: Expanded NKG2C+ T cell clones had unclear HCMV specificity. In about 6 donors, dominant NKG2C+ clonotypes were about 1.0-7.5% of CD8+ T cells.

V gene TRBV5-4 combines with J gene TRBJ2-7; the D call from TCRdb, TRBD1, cannot be confirmed without DNA. Input material: blood T cells: a sorted CD56 or NKG2C T cell subset, CD4+ or CD8+ T cells, or bulk PBMC T cells (not recorded which). The sequence was collected from a woman aged 50 to 60 in good health. The CDR3 loop reads CASSSGLGVDEQYF.